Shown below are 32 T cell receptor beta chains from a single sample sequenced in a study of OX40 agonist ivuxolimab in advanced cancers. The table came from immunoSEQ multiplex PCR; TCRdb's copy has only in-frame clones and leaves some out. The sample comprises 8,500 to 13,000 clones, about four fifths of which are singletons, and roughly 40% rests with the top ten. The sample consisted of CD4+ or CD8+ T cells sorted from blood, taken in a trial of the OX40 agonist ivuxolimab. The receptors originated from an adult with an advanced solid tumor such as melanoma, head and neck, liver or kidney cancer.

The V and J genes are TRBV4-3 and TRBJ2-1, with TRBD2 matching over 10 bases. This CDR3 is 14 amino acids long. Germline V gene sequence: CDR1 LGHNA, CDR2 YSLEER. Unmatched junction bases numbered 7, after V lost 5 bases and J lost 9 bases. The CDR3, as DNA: TGCGCCAGCAGCTACGGACTAGCGGAGATTGAGCAGTTCTTC. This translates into CASSYGLAEIEQFF.

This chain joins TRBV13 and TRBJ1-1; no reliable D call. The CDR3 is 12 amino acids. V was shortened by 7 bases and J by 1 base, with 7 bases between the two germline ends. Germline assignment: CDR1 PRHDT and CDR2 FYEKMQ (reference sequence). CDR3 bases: TGTGCCAGCATAAAAGGGAACACTGAAGCTTTCTTT. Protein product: CASIKGNTEAFF.

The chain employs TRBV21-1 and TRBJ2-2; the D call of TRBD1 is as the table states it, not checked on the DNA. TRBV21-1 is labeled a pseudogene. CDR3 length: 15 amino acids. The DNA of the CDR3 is TGTGCCAGCAGCTCCGGGACAGGGCGGACCGGGGAGCTGTTTTTT. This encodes CASSSGTGRTGELFF.

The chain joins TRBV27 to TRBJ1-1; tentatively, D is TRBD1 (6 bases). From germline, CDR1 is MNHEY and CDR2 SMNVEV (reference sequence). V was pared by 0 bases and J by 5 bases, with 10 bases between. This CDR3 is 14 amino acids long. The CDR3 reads CASSLSDSQTEAFF. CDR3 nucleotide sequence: TGTGCCAGCAGTTTATCGGACAGCCAAACTGAAGCTTTCTTT.

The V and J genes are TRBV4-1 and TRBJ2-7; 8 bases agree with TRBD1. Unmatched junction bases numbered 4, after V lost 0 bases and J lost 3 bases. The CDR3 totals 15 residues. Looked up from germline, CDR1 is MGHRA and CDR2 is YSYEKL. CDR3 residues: CASSQEGGQVYEQYF. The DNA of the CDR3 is TGCGCCAGCAGCCAAGAGGGGGGACAGGTCTACGAGCAGTACTTC.

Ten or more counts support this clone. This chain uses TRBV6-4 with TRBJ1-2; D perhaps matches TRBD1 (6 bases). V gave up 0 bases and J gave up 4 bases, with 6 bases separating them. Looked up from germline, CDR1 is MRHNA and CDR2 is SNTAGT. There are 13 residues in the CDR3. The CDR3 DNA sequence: TGTGCCAGCAGTGACTCGGACAGCTATGGCTACACCTTC. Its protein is CASSDSDSYGYTF.

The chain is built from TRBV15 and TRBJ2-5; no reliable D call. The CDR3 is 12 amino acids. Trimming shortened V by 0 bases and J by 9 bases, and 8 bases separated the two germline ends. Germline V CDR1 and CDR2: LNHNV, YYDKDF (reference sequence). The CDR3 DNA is TGTGCCACCAGCAGAGATCGCGTCCCCCAGTACTTC. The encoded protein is CATSRDRVPQYF. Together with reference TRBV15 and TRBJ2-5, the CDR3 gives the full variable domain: DAMVIQNPRYQVTQFGKPVTLSCSQTLNHNVMYWYQQKSSQAPKLLFHYYDKDFNNEADTPDNFQSRRPNTSFCFLDIRSPGLGDTAMYLCATSRDRVPQYFGPGTRLLVL.

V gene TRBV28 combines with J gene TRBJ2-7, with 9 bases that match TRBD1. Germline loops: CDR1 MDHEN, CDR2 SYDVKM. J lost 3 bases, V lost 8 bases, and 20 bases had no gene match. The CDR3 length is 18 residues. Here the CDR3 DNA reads TGTGCCAGCCTGGGAGGTTCAGGGGGGACAGGGCTATACTACGAGCAGTACTTC. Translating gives CASLGGSGGTGLYYEQYF. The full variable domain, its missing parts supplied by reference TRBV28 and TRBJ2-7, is DVKVTQSSRYLVKRTGEKVFLECVQDMDHENMFWYRQDPGLGLRLIYFSYDVKMKEKGDIPEGYSVSREKKERFSLILESASTNQTSMYLCASLGGSGGTGLYYEQYFGPGTRLTVT.

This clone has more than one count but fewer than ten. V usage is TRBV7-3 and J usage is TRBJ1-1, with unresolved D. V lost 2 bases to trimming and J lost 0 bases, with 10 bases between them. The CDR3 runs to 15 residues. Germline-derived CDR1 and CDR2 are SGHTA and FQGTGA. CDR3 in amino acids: CASSLSGSLNTEAFF. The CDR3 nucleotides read TGTGCCAGCAGCTTATCGGGCAGCTTGAACACTGAAGCTTTCTTT.

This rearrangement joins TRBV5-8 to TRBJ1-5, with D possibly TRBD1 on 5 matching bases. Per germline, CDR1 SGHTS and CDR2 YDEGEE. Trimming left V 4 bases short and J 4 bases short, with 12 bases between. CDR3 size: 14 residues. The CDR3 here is CASSRRGGNQPQHF. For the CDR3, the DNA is TGTGCCAGCAGCCGGAGGGGAGGGAATCAGCCCCAGCATTTT.

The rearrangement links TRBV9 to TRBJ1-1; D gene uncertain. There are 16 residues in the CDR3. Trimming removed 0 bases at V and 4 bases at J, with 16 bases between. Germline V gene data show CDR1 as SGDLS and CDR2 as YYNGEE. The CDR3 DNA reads TGTGCCAGCAGCGTAGACGACCGGGTCTCCATCACTGAAGCTTTCTTT. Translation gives CASSVDDRVSITEAFF. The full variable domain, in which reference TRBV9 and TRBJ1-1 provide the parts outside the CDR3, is DSGVTQTPKHLITATGQRVTLRCSPRSGDLSVYWYQQSLDQGLQFLIQYYNGEERAKGNILERFSAQQFPDLHSELNLSSLELGDSALYFCASSVDDRVSITEAFFGQGTRLTVV.

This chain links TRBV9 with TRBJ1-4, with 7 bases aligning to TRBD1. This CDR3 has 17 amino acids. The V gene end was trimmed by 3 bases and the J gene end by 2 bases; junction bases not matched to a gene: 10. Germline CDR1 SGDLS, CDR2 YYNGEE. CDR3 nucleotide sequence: TGTGCCAGCAGCGCTGAAGGGACAGCGGGGACTAATGAAAAACTGTTTTTT. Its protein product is CASSAEGTAGTNEKLFF.

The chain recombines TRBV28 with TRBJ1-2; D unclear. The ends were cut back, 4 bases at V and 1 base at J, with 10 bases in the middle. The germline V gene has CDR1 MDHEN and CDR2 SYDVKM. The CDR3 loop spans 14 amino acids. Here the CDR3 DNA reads TGTGCCAGCAGTTCTCCTCATTTTAACTATGGCTACACCTTC. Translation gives CASSSPHFNYGYTF.

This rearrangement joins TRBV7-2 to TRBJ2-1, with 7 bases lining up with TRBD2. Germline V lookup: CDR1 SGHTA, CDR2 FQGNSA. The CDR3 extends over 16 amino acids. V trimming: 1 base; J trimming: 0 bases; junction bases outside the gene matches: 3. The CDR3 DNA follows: TGTGCCAGCAGCTTAGATGGCGGGAGCTCCTACAATGAGCAGTTCTTC. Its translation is CASSLDGGSSYNEQFF.

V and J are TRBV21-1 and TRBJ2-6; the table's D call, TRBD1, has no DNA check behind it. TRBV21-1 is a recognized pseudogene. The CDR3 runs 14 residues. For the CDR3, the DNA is TGTGCCAGCAGTCCACAAAGTCGGGCCAACGTCCTGACTTTC. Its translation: CASSPQSRANVLTF.

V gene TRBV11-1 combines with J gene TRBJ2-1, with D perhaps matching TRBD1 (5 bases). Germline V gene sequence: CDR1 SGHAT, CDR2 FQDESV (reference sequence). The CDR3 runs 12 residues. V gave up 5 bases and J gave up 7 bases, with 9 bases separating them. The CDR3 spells CASSRGRNEQFF. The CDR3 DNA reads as TGTGCCAGCAGCAGGGGCAGGAATGAGCAGTTCTTC.

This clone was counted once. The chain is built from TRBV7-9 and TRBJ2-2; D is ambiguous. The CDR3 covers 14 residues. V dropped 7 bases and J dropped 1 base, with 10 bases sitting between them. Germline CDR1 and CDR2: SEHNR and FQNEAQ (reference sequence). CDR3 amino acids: CASTDWGNTGELFF. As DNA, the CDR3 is TGTGCCAGCACCGACTGGGGGAACACCGGGGAGCTGTTTTTT. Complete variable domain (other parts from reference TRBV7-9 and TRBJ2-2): DTGVSQNPRHKITKRGQNVTFRCDPISEHNRLYWYRQTLGQGPEFLTYFQNEAQLEKSRLLSDRFSAERPKGSFSTLEIQRTEQGDSAMYLCASTDWGNTGELFFGEGSRLTVL.

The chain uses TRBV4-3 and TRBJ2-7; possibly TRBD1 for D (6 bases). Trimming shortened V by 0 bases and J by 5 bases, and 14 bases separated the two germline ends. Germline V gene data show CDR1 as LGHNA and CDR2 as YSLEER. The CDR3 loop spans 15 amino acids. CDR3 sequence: CASSQERYRANEQYF. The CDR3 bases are TGCGCCAGCAGCCAAGAGCGATACAGGGCAAACGAGCAGTACTTC.

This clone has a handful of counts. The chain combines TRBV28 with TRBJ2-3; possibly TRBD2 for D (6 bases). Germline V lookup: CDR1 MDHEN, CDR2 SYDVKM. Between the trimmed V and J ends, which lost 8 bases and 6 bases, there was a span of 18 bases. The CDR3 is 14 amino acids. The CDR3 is CASGSREYEDTQYF. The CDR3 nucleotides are TGTGCCAGCGGATCACGGGAGTACGAGGATACGCAGTATTTT. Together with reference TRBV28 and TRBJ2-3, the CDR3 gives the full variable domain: DVKVTQSSRYLVKRTGEKVFLECVQDMDHENMFWYRQDPGLGLRLIYFSYDVKMKEKGDIPEGYSVSREKKERFSLILESASTNQTSMYLCASGSREYEDTQYFGPGTRLTVL.

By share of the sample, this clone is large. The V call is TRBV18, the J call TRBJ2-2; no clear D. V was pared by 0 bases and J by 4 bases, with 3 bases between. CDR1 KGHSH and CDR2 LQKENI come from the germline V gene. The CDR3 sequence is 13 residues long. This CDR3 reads CASSPPFTGELFF. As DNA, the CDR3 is TGTGCCAGCTCACCACCTTTCACCGGGGAGCTGTTTTTT. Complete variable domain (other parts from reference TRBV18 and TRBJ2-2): NAGVMQNPRHLVRRRGQEARLRCSPMKGHSHVYWYRQLPEEGLKFMVYLQKENIIDESGMPKERFSAEFPKEGPSILRIQQVVRGDSAAYFCASSPPFTGELFFGEGSRLTVL.

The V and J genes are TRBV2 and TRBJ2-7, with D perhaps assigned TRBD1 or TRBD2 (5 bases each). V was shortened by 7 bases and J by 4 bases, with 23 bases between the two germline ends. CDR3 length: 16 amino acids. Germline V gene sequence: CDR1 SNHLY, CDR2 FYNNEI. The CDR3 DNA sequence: TGTGCCAGCACGCTAGAAGGGGACGGTGGGTTATACGAGCAGTACTTC. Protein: CASTLEGDGGLYEQYF.

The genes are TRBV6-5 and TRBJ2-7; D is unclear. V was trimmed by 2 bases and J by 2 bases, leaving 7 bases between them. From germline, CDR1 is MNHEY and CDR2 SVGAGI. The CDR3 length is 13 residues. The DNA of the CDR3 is TGTGCCAGCAGTTACGGGCGTGCCTACGAGCAGTACTTC. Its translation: CASSYGRAYEQYF.

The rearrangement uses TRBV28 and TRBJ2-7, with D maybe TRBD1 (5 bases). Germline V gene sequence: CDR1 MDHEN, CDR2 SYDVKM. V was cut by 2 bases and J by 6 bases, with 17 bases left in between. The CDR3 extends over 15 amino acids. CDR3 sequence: CASSLAVSGSSEQYF. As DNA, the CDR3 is TGTGCCAGCAGTTTAGCCGTTTCAGGGTCTAGCGAGCAGTACTTC.

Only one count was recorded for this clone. Here the CDR3 reads CASSLTSGEYEQYF. DNA for the CDR3: TGCGCCAGCAGCTTGACTAGCGGAGAATACGAGCAGTACTTC. The rearrangement joins TRBV5-1 to TRBJ2-7; the match to TRBD2 covers 8 bases. The trim removed 1 base at V and 4 bases at J, leaving 4 bases unmatched. Germline CDR1 is SGHRS and CDR2 is YFSETQ. This CDR3 contains 14 residues.

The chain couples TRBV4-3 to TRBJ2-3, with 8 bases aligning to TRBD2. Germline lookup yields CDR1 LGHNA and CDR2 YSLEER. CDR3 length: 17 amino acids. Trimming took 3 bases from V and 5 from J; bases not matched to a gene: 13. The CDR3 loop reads CASSHRWREESVDTQYF. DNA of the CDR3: TGCGCCAGCAGCCACCGCTGGCGGGAGGAATCAGTAGATACGCAGTATTTT.

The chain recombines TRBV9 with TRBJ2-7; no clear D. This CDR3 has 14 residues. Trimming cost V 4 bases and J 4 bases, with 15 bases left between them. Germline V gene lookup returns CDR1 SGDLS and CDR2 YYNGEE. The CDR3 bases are TGTGCCAGCAGCCCAAGCCCCAGAGTGTACGAGCAGTACTTC. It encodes CASSPSPRVYEQYF. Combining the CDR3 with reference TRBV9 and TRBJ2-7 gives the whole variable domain DSGVTQTPKHLITATGQRVTLRCSPRSGDLSVYWYQQSLDQGLQFLIQYYNGEERAKGNILERFSAQQFPDLHSELNLSSLELGDSALYFCASSPSPRVYEQYFGPGTRLTVT.

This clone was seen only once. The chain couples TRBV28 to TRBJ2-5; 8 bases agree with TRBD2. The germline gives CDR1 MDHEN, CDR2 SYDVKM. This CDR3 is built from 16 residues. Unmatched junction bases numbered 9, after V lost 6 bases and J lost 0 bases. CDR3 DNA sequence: TGTGCCAGCAGCAGCCGCGGTAGCGGGGACCAAGAGACCCAGTACTTC. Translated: CASSSRGSGDQETQYF.

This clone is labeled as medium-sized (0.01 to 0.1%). This CDR3 is CASTSGTYNSPLHF. CDR3 nucleotide sequence: TGTGCCAGCACATCGGGGACTTATAATTCACCCCTCCACTTT. The genes are TRBV27 and TRBJ1-6; D perhaps matches TRBD1 (5 bases). Trimming took 7 bases from V and 4 from J, leaving 11 bases between them. The CDR3 covers 14 residues. Germline CDR1 is MNHEY and CDR2 is SMNVEV (reference sequence).

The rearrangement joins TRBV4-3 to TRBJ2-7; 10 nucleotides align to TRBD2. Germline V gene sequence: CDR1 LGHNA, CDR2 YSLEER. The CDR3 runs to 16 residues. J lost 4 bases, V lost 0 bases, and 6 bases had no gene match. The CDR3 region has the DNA TGCGCCAGCAGCCAAGAGCCACTAGCGGGGACGTACGAGCAGTACTTC. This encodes CASSQEPLAGTYEQYF.

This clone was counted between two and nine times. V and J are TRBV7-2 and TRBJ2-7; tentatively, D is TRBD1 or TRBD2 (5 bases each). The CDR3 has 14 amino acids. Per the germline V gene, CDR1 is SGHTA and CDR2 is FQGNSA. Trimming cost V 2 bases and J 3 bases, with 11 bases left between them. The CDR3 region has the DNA TGTGCCAGCAGCTTAAGCAGGGACGGCTACGAGCAGTACTTC. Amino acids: CASSLSRDGYEQYF.

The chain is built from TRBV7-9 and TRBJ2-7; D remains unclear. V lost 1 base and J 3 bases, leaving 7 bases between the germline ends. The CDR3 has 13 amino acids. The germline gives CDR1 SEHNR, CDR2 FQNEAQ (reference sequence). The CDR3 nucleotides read TGTGCCAGCAGCTTAGAGTCTGACTACGAGCAGTACTTC. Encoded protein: CASSLESDYEQYF.

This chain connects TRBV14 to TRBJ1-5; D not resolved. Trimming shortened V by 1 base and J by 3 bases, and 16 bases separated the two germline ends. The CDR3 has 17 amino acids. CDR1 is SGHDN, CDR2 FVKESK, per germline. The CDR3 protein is CASSQVDPVTDNQPQHF. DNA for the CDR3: TGTGCCAGCAGCCAAGTAGATCCTGTAACGGACAATCAGCCCCAGCATTTT. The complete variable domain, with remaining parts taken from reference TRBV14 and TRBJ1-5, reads EAGVTQFPSHSVIEKGQTVTLRCDPISGHDNLYWYRRVMGKEIKFLLHFVKESKQDESGMPNNRFLAERTGGTYSTLKVQPAELEDSGVYFCASSQVDPVTDNQPQHFGDGTRLSIL.